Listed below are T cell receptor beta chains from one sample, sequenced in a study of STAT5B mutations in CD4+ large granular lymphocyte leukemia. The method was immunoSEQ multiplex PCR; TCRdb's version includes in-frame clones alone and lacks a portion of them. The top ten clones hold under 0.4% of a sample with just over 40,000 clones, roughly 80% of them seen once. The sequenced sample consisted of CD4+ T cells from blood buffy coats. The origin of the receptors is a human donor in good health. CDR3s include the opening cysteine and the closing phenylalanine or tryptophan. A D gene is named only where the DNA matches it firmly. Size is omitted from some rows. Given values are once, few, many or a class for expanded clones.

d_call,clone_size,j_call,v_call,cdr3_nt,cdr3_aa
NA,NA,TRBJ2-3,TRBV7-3,TGTGCCAGCAGCTTTGAAGGGGTTACCAGCACAGATACGCAGTATTTT,CASSFEGVTSTDTQYF
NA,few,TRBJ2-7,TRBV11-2,TGTGCCAGCAGCTTAGAAGGGATTTCCTACGAGCAGTACTTC,CASSLEGISYEQYF
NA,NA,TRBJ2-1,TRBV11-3,TGTGCCAGCAGCCTGCGTGCTAGTAGAGATGAGCAGTTCTTC,CASSLRASRDEQFF
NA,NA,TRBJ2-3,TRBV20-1,TGCAGTGCTTCCGGGCATCATACGCAGTATTTT,CSASGHHTQYF
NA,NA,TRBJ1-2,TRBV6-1,TGTGCCATCGATAAAATTAACTCCTATGGCTACACCTTC,CAIDKINSYGYTF
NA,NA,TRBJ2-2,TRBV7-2,TGTGCCAGCAGCCGCGGACGGATGAACACCGGGGAGCTGTTTTTT,CASSRGRMNTGELFF
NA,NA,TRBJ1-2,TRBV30,TGTGCCAGTGACGAGGGCGGTGGCTACACCTTC,CASDEGGGYTF
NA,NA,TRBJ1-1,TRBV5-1,TGCGCCAGCAGCTCGCGAGGGACGGTGAACACTGAAGCTTTCTTT,CASSSRGTVNTEAFF
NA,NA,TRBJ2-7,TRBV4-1,TGCGCCAGCAGCCGCCAGACTGGGTACGAGCAGTACTTC,CASSRQTGYEQYF
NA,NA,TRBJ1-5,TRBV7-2,TGTGCCAGCAGCCCCTCTCACTCAAATCAGCCCCAGCATTTT,CASSPSHSNQPQHF
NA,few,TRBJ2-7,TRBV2,TGTGCCAGCAGTGAGTGGCAGGGTGGCGAGCAGTACTTC,CASSEWQGGEQYF
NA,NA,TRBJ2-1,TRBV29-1,TGCAGCGTCTCAACTACAGGGCGCGAGCAGTTCTTC,CSVSTTGREQFF
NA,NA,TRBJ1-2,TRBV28,TGTGCCAGCAGTTCATACTCAGGGGTAGGTGGCTACACCTTC,CASSSYSGVGGYTF
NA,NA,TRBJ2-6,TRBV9,TGTGCCAGCAGCGTTATCCCTAGCTCTGGGGCCAACGTCCTGACTTTC,CASSVIPSSGANVLTF
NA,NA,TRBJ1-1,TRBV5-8,TGTGCCAGCAGCTTGTTGAACACTGAAGCTTTCTTT,CASSLLNTEAFF